Included here is one T cell receptor (beta chain) sequence, with context. Original processing notes: It was from reference gene primer amplification that nucleated cell counts were estimated. Sequenced by immunoSEQ multiplex PCR; TCRdb stores in-frame clones only, minus some. The D gene and trimming were derived from the DNA, and the V and J assignments and clone size from that table. This table has some 390,000 clones, around 91% appearing once. This specimen belongs to a study of blood T cell repertoires in COVID-19. Study as a whole: COVID-19 samples from acute and convalescent phases originated in the United States, Italy and Spain. From T cells, B-cell-depleted T cells, or PBMCs came the material, which was cDNA or gDNA.

The Seattle site enrolled patients during active infection and followed them longitudinally. V shed 0 bases and J shed 12 bases, with 12 bases lying between them. This CDR3 contains 12 residues. Germline CDR1 and CDR2: LGHDT and YNNKEL (reference sequence). The sample comprised peripheral blood. The source is a woman between 40 and 50 years old with COVID-19, enrolled during active disease. The V call is TRBV3-1 (or the pseudogene TRBV3-2), the J call TRBJ2-7, with TRBD1 as a possible D gene (6 bases). CDR3 loop: CASSQDLQGRYF. In DNA, the CDR3 is TGTGCCAGCAGCCAAGATTTACAGGGCAGGTACTTC.